This T cell receptor (beta chain) was captured in a study of immune cell composition in non-small cell lung cancer. Frozen unsorted single-cell suspensions supplied the genomic DNA. Findings of the study overall: Tumour TCR-beta clonality was not significantly tied to smoking pack-years. Clones >0.5% enriched in tumour were rarer in adenocarcinoma (around 33%) than squamous (approximately 80%). Squamous lung tumours showed higher top 10 clone scores and clonality than adenocarcinomas.

Produced via immunoSEQ multiplex PCR; TCRdb's table is partial and in-frame only. The sample lists about 10,000 clones, around 65% seen once, with 18% in the top ten. In its sample, this clone was seen a few times. Its specificity is unknown. Germline CDR1 is SNHLY and CDR2 is FYNNEI. The V gene lost 3 bases and the J gene lost 2 bases, with 17 bases spanning the gap. The CDR3 runs 16 residues. V and J are TRBV2 and TRBJ2-7, with a possible D match to TRBD2 (5 bases). The sample taken for sequencing was lung tumor tissue. This clonotype was obtained from a human donor with non-small cell lung cancer. CDR3 sequence: CASSDLTRLTTYEQYF. Written as DNA, the CDR3 is TGTGCCAGCAGTGACCTTACTAGGCTAACCACCTACGAGCAGTACTTC.